The present T cell receptor beta chain was sequenced within a study of CD8 T cells in ankylosing spondylitis (dated by TCRdb to 2015 to 2018). Study-level background: T cell receptor beta repertoires were profiled in healthy donors and ankylosing spondylitis patients so that disease-linked TCR variants could be found. In total, the full study cohort was made up of 95 to 110 healthy donors and 20 to 25 ankylosing spondylitis patients. Peripheral blood was sampled, and synovial fluid was also collected from ankylosing spondylitis patients. Results and caveats for the whole study, not just this receptor: Some of the motif variants had been reported before in the synovial fluid and blood of reactive arthritis patients, a finding that suggests common disease-initiation mechanisms. According to the report, matched synovial fluid samples from ankylosing spondylitis patients were significantly enriched for the disease-linked clones. A TCR beta motif of fewer than 10 highly homologous amino acid variants appeared characteristic of blood from ankylosing spondylitis patients. A CD8+ phenotype was shown by the disease-linked clones, which were found at relatively low frequencies in peripheral blood.

This clonotype was seen at least ten times. The clone's antigen remains unknown. No base qualities exist here, and no much larger clone lies one base off it. Sequenced using an Illumina HiSeq 2500. Quantitative 5'-RACE with molecular barcodes was used to prepare TCR beta libraries. In the paper's pipeline: To identify disease-linked TCR variants, a new computational method was used, one built on a probabilistic model of VDJ rearrangement. TCRdb reprocessing: public reads trimmed at Q25 with fastp, clones called with MiXCR, in-frame beta chains kept. Duplicate CDR3 protein sequences are folded into a single record with the most common DNA and genes. The V and J calls follow TCRdb's processing rather than the paper's. Here the sample has 150,000 to 200,000 distinct CDR3 sequences; under 14% occur a single time. The biggest ten clones account for about 29% of the sample. The sample was blood, either unsorted or a sorted T cell fraction (not recorded which). This receptor was identified in a male donor with ankylosing spondylitis or in good health (not recorded which).

In nucleotides, the sequence is TGTGCCAGCAGTTTAGTTGACGTGAACACTGAAGCTTTCTTT. The translation is CASSLVDVNTEAFF. The sequence joins TRBV28 to TRBJ1-1; the D gene remains uncertain. V is clipped by 2 bases and J by 0 bases, and the sequence between their germline boundaries is 7 bases long. Counted from cysteine to phenylalanine, this CDR3 has 14 amino acids. The kept DNA is CDR3 alone, 42 bases in frame from the first base. The germline V gene supplies CDR1 MDHEN and CDR2 SYDVKM.